The 27 T cell receptor beta chains listed next were all sequenced from one sample in a study of chemoradiotherapy in HPV16-positive cancers. Clones were read by immunoSEQ multiplex PCR, and TCRdb kept only the in-frame ones, dropping some. The table has approximately 9,000 clones, 65% to 85% seen once. The sequencing used blood, collected from a patient who underwent chemoradiotherapy. These receptors were obtained from a human donor with HPV-associated anogenital cancer.

The chain recombines TRBV7-2 with TRBJ1-3; D ambiguous. CDR3 length equals 15 residues. The germline V and J ends were trimmed by 1 base and 0 bases, with 7 bases remaining between them. Germline CDR1 SGHTA, CDR2 FQGNSA. CDR3 nucleotides: TGTGCCAGCAGCTTAGGGCAGAGCTCTGGAAACACCATATATTTT. Amino acids: CASSLGQSSGNTIYF. Together with reference TRBV7-2 and TRBJ1-3, the CDR3 gives the full variable domain: GAGVSQSPSNKVTEKGKDVELRCDPISGHTALYWYRQSLGQGLEFLIYFQGNSAPDKSGLPSDRFSAERTGGSVSTLTIQRTQQEDSAVYLCASSLGQSSGNTIYFGEGSWLTVV.

The chain's CDR3 is CASSQQERGYTF. In DNA, the CDR3 is TGTGCCAGCAGTCAACAAGAACGTGGCTACACCTTC. V usage is TRBV11-2 and J usage is TRBJ1-2; D ambiguous. This CDR3 has 12 residues. Per germline, CDR1 SGHAT and CDR2 FQNNGV. V lost 6 bases and J 7 bases, leaving 12 bases between the germline ends. The full variable domain, with the rest looked up from reference TRBV11-2 and TRBJ1-2, is EAGVAQSPRYKIIEKRQSVAFWCNPISGHATLYWYQQILGQGPKLLIQFQNNGVVDDSQLPKDRFSAERLKGVDSTLKIQPAKLEDSAVYLCASSQQERGYTFGSGTRLTVV.

The V call is TRBV9, the J call TRBJ2-7, with D hard to call. V was cut by 3 bases and J by 2 bases, with 9 bases left in between. CDR1 and CDR2 from the germline V gene are SGDLS and YYNGEE. The CDR3 contains 13 residues. CDR3 amino acids: CASSAGSAYEQYF. CDR3 sequence (DNA): TGTGCCAGCAGCGCAGGCTCGGCCTACGAGCAGTACTTC.

The genes are TRBV28 and TRBJ1-6, with D maybe TRBD1 (6 bases). Per the germline V gene, CDR1 is MDHEN and CDR2 is SYDVKM. Trimming left V 2 bases short and J 10 bases short, with 12 bases between. The CDR3 has 14 residues. The CDR3 nucleotides read TGTGCCAGCAGTTTAGAGGGGGTAAGATCACCCCTCCACTTT. Residues: CASSLEGVRSPLHF.

The chain joins TRBV27 to TRBJ1-1, with 8 bases identical to TRBD1. Trimming cost V 4 bases and J 0 bases; bases outside gene matches: 4. This CDR3 has 15 residues. Germline CDR1 is MNHEY and CDR2 is SMNVEV (reference sequence). Written as DNA, the CDR3 is TGTGCCAGCAGTTACGGGACAGGATTGAACACTGAAGCTTTCTTT. It specifies CASSYGTGLNTEAFF.

The chain recombines TRBV2 with TRBJ2-3; D gene unclear. Germline CDR1 reads SNHLY; CDR2 reads FYNNEI. CDR3 length: 11 amino acids. Trimming pared 4 bases from V and 5 bases from J, leaving 4 bases between. CDR3 protein: CASSGGDTQYF. DNA for the CDR3: TGTGCCAGCAGTGGAGGAGATACGCAGTATTTT.

The rearrangement uses TRBV6-1 and TRBJ1-5; D not resolved. Trimming cost V 3 bases and J 4 bases, with 7 bases left between them. Per germline, CDR1 MNHNS and CDR2 SASEGT. CDR3 length equals 13 residues. In DNA form, the CDR3 reads TGTGCCAGCAGTGAGTCGGGGAATCAGCCCCAGCATTTT. Its translation: CASSESGNQPQHF.

The chain is built from TRBV7-9 and TRBJ1-4; 9 bases are a match to TRBD1. This CDR3 spans 16 amino acids. Trimming took 1 base from V and 6 from J; bases not matched to a gene: 6. The germline gives CDR1 SEHNR, CDR2 FQNEAQ (reference sequence). DNA of the CDR3: TGTGCCAGCAGCTTAGGGGCCGGGACAGGGCATGAAAAACTGTTTTTT. It specifies CASSLGAGTGHEKLFF.

This clone was detected only once. The chain is built from TRBV10-3 and TRBJ2-1, with D tentatively TRBD1 (6 bases). Germline V CDR1 and CDR2: ENHRY, SYGVKD. V dropped 3 bases and J dropped 7 bases, with 13 bases sitting between them. CDR3 size: 14 residues. The CDR3 DNA reads TGTGCCATCAGTGACCACACAGGGCGGAATGAGCAGTTCTTC. Translated, it gives CAISDHTGRNEQFF.

The chain combines TRBV18 with TRBJ1-1; TRBD1 is a possible D gene (5 bases). CDR3 size: 14 residues. Trimming took off 4 bases at V and 1 base at J, with 10 bases between the two ends. Germline-derived CDR1 and CDR2 are KGHSH and LQKENI. In nucleotides, the CDR3 is TGTGCCAGCTCACAGGGGCAGAAGAACACTGAAGCTTTCTTT. Protein sequence: CASSQGQKNTEAFF.

The sample holds a few counts of this clone. V usage is TRBV19 and J usage is TRBJ2-2, with D perhaps matching TRBD1 or TRBD2 (5 bases each). This CDR3 comprises 16 residues. Germline CDR1 and CDR2: LNHDA and SQIVND (reference sequence). Between the trimmed V and J ends, which lost 10 bases and 0 bases, there was a span of 18 bases. The DNA of the CDR3 is TGTGCCACCACGGCCGCCGGGGCCTCGAACACCGGGGAGCTGTTTTTT. Protein: CATTAAGASNTGELFF.

The chain joins TRBV12-5 to TRBJ2-5; TRBD1 aligns across 8 bases. Germline CDR1 and CDR2: LGHNT and FRNRAP. The ends lost 6 bases at V and 3 bases at J; junction bases unmatched: 3. This CDR3 is built from 13 residues. In nucleotides, the CDR3 is TGTGCTAGTGGACCGGACAGGGAAGAGACCCAGTACTTC. Translation gives CASGPDREETQYF.

The chain links TRBV19 to TRBJ2-2; unclear D gene. Germline V CDR1 and CDR2: LNHDA, SQIVND (reference sequence). V gave up 5 bases and J gave up 4 bases, with 11 bases separating them. This CDR3 spans 14 amino acids. The CDR3 nucleotides read TGTGCCAGTAGTCCTCGACGGTTCACCGGGGAGCTGTTTTTT. Its translation: CASSPRRFTGELFF.

The chain employs TRBV18 and TRBJ1-2; D gene ambiguous. V dropped 0 bases and J dropped 5 bases, with 7 bases sitting between them. CDR1 is KGHSH, CDR2 LQKENI, per germline. The CDR3 runs to 13 residues. In nucleotides, the CDR3 is TGTGCCAGCTCACCACCGGACGGATATGGCTACACCTTC. This gives the protein CASSPPDGYGYTF.

V usage is TRBV2 and J usage is TRBJ1-1; no clear D. V lost 5 bases and J 0 bases, leaving 16 bases between the germline ends. There are 16 residues in the CDR3. CDR1 SNHLY and CDR2 FYNNEI come from the germline V gene. The CDR3: CASSISEPRMNTEAFF. The CDR3 DNA reads as TGTGCCAGCAGTATCTCTGAGCCTCGGATGAACACTGAAGCTTTCTTT.

The J gene is TRBJ2-2, the V gene TRBV2, with D possibly being TRBD2 (6 bases). The CDR3 covers 16 residues. V was shortened by 6 bases and J by 1 base, with 15 bases between the two germline ends. From germline, CDR1 is SNHLY and CDR2 FYNNEI. CDR3 amino acids: CASSWNGGLNTGELFF. The CDR3 coding sequence is TGTGCCAGCAGCTGGAACGGGGGATTGAACACCGGGGAGCTGTTTTTT.

The rearrangement links TRBV27 to TRBJ1-5, with 9 bases lining up with TRBD1. With V trimmed by 4 bases and J by 7 bases, 5 bases remained unmatched. CDR1 MNHEY and CDR2 SMNVEV come from the germline V gene (reference sequence). The CDR3 extends over 14 amino acids. CDR3 in amino acids: CASSSDRGSQPQHF. In DNA form, the CDR3 reads TGTGCCAGCAGTTCGGACAGGGGAAGCCAGCCCCAGCATTTT.

This rearrangement joins TRBV5-5 to TRBJ2-5; 13 positions agree with TRBD2. Germline CDR1 reads SGHKS; CDR2 reads YYEKEE (reference sequence). The CDR3 has 15 amino acids. J lost 3 bases, V lost 4 bases, and 3 bases had no gene match. The CDR3 DNA reads TGTGCCAGCAGCGGCGGGACTAGCGGGAAAGAGACCCAGTACTTC. Its translation: CASSGGTSGKETQYF.

This clone was detected once. The chain uses TRBV6-1 and TRBJ1-2, with D unresolved. The V end lost 0 bases, the J end lost 0 bases, and 8 bases lay between the germline ends. In germline, CDR1 is MNHNS, CDR2 SASEGT. This CDR3 has 15 residues. The CDR3 sequence: CASSEAGPANYGYTF. The DNA of the CDR3 is TGTGCCAGCAGTGAAGCAGGCCCAGCTAACTATGGCTACACCTTC.

This clone was found once. The rearrangement links TRBV25-1 to TRBJ2-1; 7 bases map to TRBD1. Unmatched junction bases numbered 6, after V lost 4 bases and J lost 3 bases. This CDR3 has 15 amino acids. The germline CDR1 and CDR2 sequences are MGHDK and SYGVNS. CDR3 in amino acids: CASSVTGDGYNEQFF. CDR3 DNA sequence: TGTGCCAGCAGTGTCACAGGGGACGGCTACAATGAGCAGTTCTTC.

The V and J genes are TRBV11-2 and TRBJ1-1; TRBD1 aligns across 11 bases. The CDR3 spans 16 residues. Germline assignment: CDR1 SGHAT and CDR2 FQNNGV. The trim removed 0 bases at V and 11 bases at J, leaving 11 bases unmatched. The CDR3 here is CASSLDKRTGGAGAFF. DNA of the CDR3: TGTGCCAGCAGCTTAGATAAGAGGACAGGGGGCGCGGGGGCTTTCTTT.

In its sample, this clone was seen once. The genes are TRBV19 and TRBJ1-1, with D maybe TRBD1 (6 bases). CDR1 LNHDA and CDR2 SQIVND come from the germline V gene (reference sequence). The V end was cut by 2 bases, the J end by 4 bases, with 14 bases between. The CDR3 has 15 residues. CDR3 sequence: CASSISGGSGTEAFF. CDR3 DNA sequence: TGTGCCAGTAGTATAAGCGGGGGCAGTGGCACTGAAGCTTTCTTT.

The V call is TRBV7-6, the J call TRBJ2-3, with TRBD1 matching over 7 bases. Germline V CDR1 and CDR2: SGHVS, FNYEAQ. CDR3 length equals 15 residues. Trimming removed 8 bases from V and 4 bases from J; junction bases left unmatched: 12. The CDR3 sequence: CASGEEGAFADTQYF. The CDR3 coding sequence is TGTGCCAGCGGCGAAGAGGGGGCCTTCGCAGATACGCAGTATTTT.

The rearrangement joins TRBV10-3 to TRBJ1-1; perhaps TRBD1 as D (6 bases). The length of the CDR3 is 13 residues. CDR1 ENHRY and CDR2 SYGVKD come from the germline V gene. The germline V and J ends were trimmed by 3 bases and 5 bases, with 10 bases remaining between them. This CDR3 is CAISEEGETEAFF. The CDR3 DNA reads TGTGCCATCAGTGAAGAGGGGGAGACTGAAGCTTTCTTT.

J is TRBJ2-3 and V is TRBV5-1; weak D call: TRBD1 (6 bases). Germline V lookup: CDR1 SGHRS, CDR2 YFSETQ. This CDR3 comprises 13 residues. V gave up 4 bases and J gave up 4 bases, with 10 bases separating them. The CDR3 nucleotides are TGCGCCAGCAGCACCCAGGGGTCAGATACGCAGTATTTT. This sequence encodes CASSTQGSDTQYF.

The rearrangement joins TRBV7-9 to TRBJ2-1, with 7 nucleotides matching TRBD1. CDR1 is SEHNR, CDR2 FQNEAQ, per germline (reference sequence). The J segment lost 2 bases and the V segment lost 8 bases, leaving 12 bases of the junction unmatched. CDR3 length: 16 amino acids. The CDR3 bases are TGTGCCAGCCACCCAGTGACAGGGTTCACCTACAATGAGCAGTTCTTC. This gives the protein CASHPVTGFTYNEQFF.

This chain links TRBV7-2 with TRBJ1-2; TRBD1 aligns across 7 bases. V dropped 4 bases and J dropped 2; count of bases not matched to a gene: 1. Germline assignment: CDR1 SGHTA and CDR2 FQGNSA. CDR3 length: 13 residues. The CDR3 loop reads CASSSRGNYGYTF. CDR3 DNA: TGTGCCAGCAGCTCCAGGGGGAACTATGGCTACACCTTC.